This T cell receptor (beta chain) is drawn from a study of shared clonotypes between healthy human individuals. In the original workflow: ImmunoSEQ junction-only sequences lacked quality scores, so their filtering differed. The protocol was immunoSEQ multiplex PCR, while the TCRdb copy is restricted to in-frame clones and leaves out a portion. The DNA was the basis for D and trimming; V, J and clone size are from that table. The repertoire includes some 1.5 million clones, more than 95% of them detected once, and approximately 1.1% sits in the top ten. Each donor was a Caucasian adult residing in Nashville, Tennessee. The trim removed 3 bases at V and 5 bases at J, leaving 7 bases unmatched. Germline V CDR1 and CDR2: ENHRY, SYGVKD. The CDR3 consists of 15 residues.

The receptor's source is a man aged 25-45 years in good health. Sequencing used naive CD4+ T cells sorted from blood. The subset denotes: CD45RA+ positively selected. V is TRBV10-3 and J is TRBJ2-5; TRBD1 aligns across 9 bases. Written as DNA, the CDR3 is TGTGCCATCAGTGACGGGACAGGGCGTACGGAGACCCAGTACTTC. As protein: CAISDGTGRTETQYF.